One sample yielded the 14 T cell receptor beta chains listed below, sequenced in a study of read filtering for tumor transcriptome and immune sequencing. Molecular barcoded adaptors covering alpha/delta and beta/gamma chains were used on around 400 ng RNA. TCRdb re-analysed the reads in MiXCR, keeping a single row per CDR3 protein. The repertoire holds some 62,000 distinct CDR3 sequences, with more than 11% as singletons. What was sequenced was a population of CD138-negative cells sorted from bone marrow. These receptors were obtained from a donor at least 40 years old with multiple myeloma.

Many counts were recorded for this clonotype. The V gene is TRBV5-6, the J gene TRBJ2-7; D perhaps matches TRBD1 (6 bases). Trimming removed 3 bases at V and 2 bases at J, with 9 bases between. CDR1 and CDR2 from the germline V gene are SGHDT and YYEEEE. This CDR3 comprises 13 residues. CDR3 bases: TGTGCCAGCAGCTCGACAGGCCCCTACGAGCAGTACTTC. Translation gives CASSSTGPYEQYF.

This clonotype was detected ten times or more. This chain uses TRBV6-6 with TRBJ2-7; 9 bases agree with TRBD1. The CDR3 runs 14 residues. V trimming: 8 bases; J trimming: 3 bases; junction bases outside the gene matches: 8. Germline values: CDR1 MNHNY, CDR2 SVGAGI (reference sequence). In DNA, the CDR3 is TGTGCCAGCGGAAAACAGGGGGCCCTCTACGAGCAGTACTTC. Amino acids: CASGKQGALYEQYF.

About this clonotype itself: This likely comes from a read error, as the CDR3 has no conserved phenylalanine or tryptophan at its end. The DNA is omitted, as the CDR3 cannot be located on it reliably, and the CDR3 follows TCRdb's listing. The chain joins TRBV11-2 to TRBJ2-1; TRBD2 reflects the table's D call only, with no check against the DNA. The CDR3 has 14 amino acids, counting both end residues. Germline V lookup: CDR1 SGHAT, CDR2 FQNNGV. The CDR3 protein is CASSLTASNNEQVY.

This clonotype was observed many times. The chain joins TRBV10-1 to TRBJ2-1; D may match TRBD1 or TRBD2 (6 bases each). The CDR3 contains 11 residues. Germline V gene data show CDR1 as WNHNN and CDR2 as SYGVQD (reference sequence). Trimming removed 4 bases at V and 15 bases at J, with 13 bases between. This CDR3 reads CASSGRGGSFF. The DNA for the CDR3 is TGCGCCAGCAGTGGCAGGGGAGGATCGTTCTTC.

This CDR3 reads CSVEKTGGSEAQYF. The DNA for the CDR3 is TGCAGCGTGGAAAAGACAGGGGGTAGCGAGGCCCAGTACTTC. The chain combines TRBV29-1 with TRBJ2-5; TRBD1 matches at 9 bases. The germline V gene has CDR1 SQVTM and CDR2 ANQGSEA. V was pared by 6 bases and J by 9 bases, with 14 bases of the junction left unmatched. CDR3 length: 14 residues.

This clonotype was counted many times. The chain links TRBV18 to TRBJ2-7; 9 nucleotides line up with TRBD1. Germline loops: CDR1 KGHSH, CDR2 LQKENI. CDR3 size: 14 residues. With 5 bases clipped from V and 4 bases from J, the junction kept 6 bases outside the gene matches. The CDR3 loop reads CASSFDGTGYEQYF. The CDR3 coding sequence is TGTGCCAGCTCATTCGACGGGACAGGGTACGAGCAGTACTTC.

Concerning this clonotype: This may be a read error, as it is one base from a much larger clone. The chain uses TRBV29-1 and TRBJ2-1; 9 nucleotides match TRBD2. Germline CDR1 SQVTM, CDR2 ANQGSEA. The CDR3 has 14 residues. The CDR3 DNA reads as TGCAGCGCTATTCCCCTAGCGGGGTACAAGGAGCAGTTCTTC. This encodes CSAIPLAGYKEQFF.

The table lists this clonotype with many counts. The rearrangement uses TRBV7-4 and TRBJ1-5; D call uncertain. Germline lookup yields CDR1 SGHVT and CDR2 SQSDAQ. CDR3 length: 15 amino acids. The V end was cut by 1 base, the J end by 3 bases, with 10 bases between. Written as DNA, the CDR3 is TGTGCCAGCAGCTTAGTAGGCAGGCTCAATCAGCCCCAGCATTTT. Translating gives CASSLVGRLNQPQHF.

The table lists this clonotype with a few counts. This may be a read error, as it is one base from a much larger clone. V and J are TRBV18 and TRBJ2-5; D might be TRBD2 (5 bases). With 8 bases removed from V and 5 bases from J, the gap between germline ends came to 18 bases. Germline assignment: CDR1 KGHSH and CDR2 LQKENI. CDR3 length: 14 residues. The CDR3 DNA sequence: TGTGCCAGCAACGCGGCCCGGCCGGGGGAGACCCAGTACTTC. Translating it yields CASNAARPGETQYF.

Many counts were recorded for this clonotype. The rearrangement uses TRBV4-2 and TRBJ2-1, with 10 bases fitting TRBD2. This CDR3 is built from 16 residues. The V gene's germline CDR1 is LGHNA and CDR2 YNFKEQ. V gave up 1 base and J gave up 9 bases; unmatched junction bases: 9. CDR3 coding DNA: TGTGCCAGCAGCCAAGGGGGGCTAGCGGGAGTCGCTGAGCAGTTCTTC. This codes for CASSQGGLAGVAEQFF.

The chain combines TRBV4-2 with TRBJ1-4, with 12 positions matching TRBD2. The end of the DNA is better explained by TRBJ2-3, so the J call may be wrong. Germline values: CDR1 LGHNA, CDR2 YNFKEQ. The CDR3 has 17 residues. CDR3 in amino acids: CASSQGAASGRDDAQYF. The DNA for the CDR3 is TGTGCCAGCAGCCAAGGGGCTGCTAGCGGGAGGGACGATGCGCAGTATTTT.

The table lists this clonotype with a few counts. This chain links TRBV6-2 or TRBV6-3 with TRBJ2-7; no clear D. The CDR3 runs to 14 residues. The ends were cut back, 7 bases at V and 2 bases at J, with 15 bases in the middle. CDR1 is MNHEY, CDR2 SVGEGT, per germline. The CDR3 sequence is CASNSYNSAYEQYF. CDR3 nucleotides: TGTGCCAGCAATTCATATAACTCCGCCTACGAGCAGTACTTC.

This clonotype appeared many times. The chain has TRBV7-3 and TRBJ2-3, with 7 bases matching TRBD2. The CDR3 consists of 16 residues. Trimming took 5 bases from V and 6 from J; bases not matched to a gene: 14. Germline V gene sequence: CDR1 SGHTA, CDR2 FQGTGA. The CDR3 nucleotides read TGTGCCAGCAGCCCAAATAGGGGCGGGAGAGTGGATACGCAGTATTTT. It yields the protein CASSPNRGGRVDTQYF.

This clonotype was recorded at least ten times. The CDR3 sequence is CASSLLGTAILGSGANVLTF. The CDR3 DNA sequence: TGTGCCAGCAGCTTACTAGGGACAGCAATATTAGGCTCTGGGGCCAACGTCCTGACTTTC. The rearrangement links TRBV7-9 to TRBJ2-6, with TRBD1 matching over 7 bases. Germline CDR1 is SEHNR and CDR2 is FQNEAQ (reference sequence). V was pared by 2 bases and J by 0 bases, with 13 bases of the junction left unmatched. This CDR3 has 20 amino acids.